This T cell receptor beta chain was captured by sequencing in a study of cytomegalovirus exposure and HLA in healthy donors. Study-wide results and caveats: Immune exposure information comprised only CMV serostatus. As confirmed in vitro, a few CMV-associated chains were specific for CMV antigens.

V was pared by 2 bases and J by 7 bases, with 9 bases of the junction left unmatched. Germline V gene data show CDR1 as MGHDK and CDR2 as SYGVNS. There are 16 residues in the CDR3. On this clone: Its antigen is as yet unknown.

The PCR made use of 60 Vbeta and 13 Jbeta primers. The data were produced by immunoSEQ multiplex PCR, yet TCRdb's version contains in-frame clones alone and is incomplete. The sample consists of tens of thousands of clones, 78% of them appearing once. The clonotype originates from a young man in good health and CMV-seropositive. The sequencing input was PBMCs. This chain links TRBV25-1 with TRBJ2-1; 9 nucleotides agree with TRBD1. CDR3 region: CASSELGTGTPNEQFF. The CDR3 region has the DNA TGTGCCAGCAGTGAACTAGGGACAGGGACGCCGAATGAGCAGTTCTTC.